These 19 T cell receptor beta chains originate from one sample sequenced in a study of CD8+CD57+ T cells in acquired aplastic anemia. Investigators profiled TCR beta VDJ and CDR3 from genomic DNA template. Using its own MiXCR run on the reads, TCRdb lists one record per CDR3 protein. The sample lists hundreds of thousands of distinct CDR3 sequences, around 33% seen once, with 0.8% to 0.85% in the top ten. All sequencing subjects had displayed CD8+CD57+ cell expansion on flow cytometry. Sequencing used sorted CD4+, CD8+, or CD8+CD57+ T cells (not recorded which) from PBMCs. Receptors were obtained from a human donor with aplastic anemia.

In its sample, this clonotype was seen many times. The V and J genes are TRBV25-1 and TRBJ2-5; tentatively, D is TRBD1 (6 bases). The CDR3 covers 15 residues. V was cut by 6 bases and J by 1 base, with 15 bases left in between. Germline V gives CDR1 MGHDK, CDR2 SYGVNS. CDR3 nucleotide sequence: TGTGCCAGCAGCGAGTGGGGGACATTCCAAGAGACCCAGTACTTC. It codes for CASSEWGTFQETQYF.

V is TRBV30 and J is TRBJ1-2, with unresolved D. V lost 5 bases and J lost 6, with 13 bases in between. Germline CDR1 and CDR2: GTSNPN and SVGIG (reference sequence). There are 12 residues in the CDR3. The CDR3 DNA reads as TGTGCCTGGGGGGTTCAGATACATGGCTACACCTTC. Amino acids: CAWGVQIHGYTF.

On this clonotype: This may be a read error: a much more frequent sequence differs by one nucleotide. CDR3 DNA sequence: TGTGCCAGCAGGCGACAAGAGACCCAGTACTTC. It is translated as CASRRQETQYF. The V gene is TRBV6-1, the J gene TRBJ2-5; D is undetermined. CDR3 size: 11 residues. The ends were cut back, 6 bases at V and 2 bases at J, with 4 bases in the middle. Germline V gene lookup returns CDR1 MNHNS and CDR2 SASEGT.

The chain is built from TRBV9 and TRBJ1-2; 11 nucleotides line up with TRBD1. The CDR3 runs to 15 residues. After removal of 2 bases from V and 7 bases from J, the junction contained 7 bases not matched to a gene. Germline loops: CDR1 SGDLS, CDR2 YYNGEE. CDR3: CASSVRGTGGSGYTF. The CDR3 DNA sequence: TGTGCCAGCAGCGTGAGAGGGACAGGGGGTTCTGGCTACACCTTC.

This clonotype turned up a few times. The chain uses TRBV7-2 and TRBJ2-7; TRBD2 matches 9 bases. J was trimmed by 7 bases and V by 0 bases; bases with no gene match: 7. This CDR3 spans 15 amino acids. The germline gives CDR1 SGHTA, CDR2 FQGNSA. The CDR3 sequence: CASSLALAGVGEQYF. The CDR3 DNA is TGTGCCAGCAGCTTAGCATTAGCGGGAGTGGGGGAGCAGTACTTC.

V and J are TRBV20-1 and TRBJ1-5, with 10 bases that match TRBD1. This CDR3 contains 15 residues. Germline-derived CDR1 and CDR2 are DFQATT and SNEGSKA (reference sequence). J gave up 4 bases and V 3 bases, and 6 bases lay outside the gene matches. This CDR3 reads CSARRQGARNQPQHF. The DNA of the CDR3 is TGCAGTGCTAGGAGACAGGGGGCGCGGAATCAGCCCCAGCATTTT.

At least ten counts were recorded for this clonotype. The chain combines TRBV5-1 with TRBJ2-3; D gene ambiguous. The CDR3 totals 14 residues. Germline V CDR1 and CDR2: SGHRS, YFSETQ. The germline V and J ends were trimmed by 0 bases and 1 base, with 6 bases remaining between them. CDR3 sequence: CASSLDIGTDTQYF. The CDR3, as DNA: TGCGCCAGCAGCTTGGATATCGGCACAGATACGCAGTATTTT.

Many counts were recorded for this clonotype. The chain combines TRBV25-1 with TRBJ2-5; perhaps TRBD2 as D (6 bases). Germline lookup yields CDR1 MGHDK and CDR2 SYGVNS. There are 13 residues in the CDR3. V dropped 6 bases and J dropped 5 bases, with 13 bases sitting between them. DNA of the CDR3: TGTGCCAGCAGGAAGGAGGGCCCCGAGACCCAGTACTTC. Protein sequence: CASRKEGPETQYF.

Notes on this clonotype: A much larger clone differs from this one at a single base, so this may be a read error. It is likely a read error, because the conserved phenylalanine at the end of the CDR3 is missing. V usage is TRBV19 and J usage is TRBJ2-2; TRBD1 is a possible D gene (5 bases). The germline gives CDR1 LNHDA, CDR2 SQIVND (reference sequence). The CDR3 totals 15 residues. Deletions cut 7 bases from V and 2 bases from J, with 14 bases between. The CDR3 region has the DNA TGTGCCAGTACAACATACCAGGGAAACACCGGGGAGCTGTTTTTG. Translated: CASTTYQGNTGELFL.

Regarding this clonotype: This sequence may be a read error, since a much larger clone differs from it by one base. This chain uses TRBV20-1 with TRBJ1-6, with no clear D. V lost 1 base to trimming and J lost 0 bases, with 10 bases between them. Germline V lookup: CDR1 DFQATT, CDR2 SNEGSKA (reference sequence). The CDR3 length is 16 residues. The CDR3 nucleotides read TGCAGTGCTAGAGGTTTCCGAAGCTCCTATAATTCACCCCTCCACTTT. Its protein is CSARGFRSSYNSPLHF.

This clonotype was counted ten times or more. The CDR3 nucleotides are TGCAGTGCTAGAGCGGCGGGCAACTCCTACGAGCAGTACTTC. Amino acids: CSARAAGNSYEQYF. This chain links TRBV20-1 with TRBJ2-7; a weak D match, TRBD2 (5 bases). CDR3 length equals 14 residues. V lost 1 base and J 0 bases, leaving 10 bases between the germline ends. Germline V gene sequence: CDR1 DFQATT, CDR2 SNEGSKA (reference sequence).

CDR3 DNA sequence: TGTGCCACCAGCAGGTCGTCGGGCGAGCAGTACTTC. Protein: CATSRSSGEQYF. The V gene is TRBV15, the J gene TRBJ2-7; no firm D call. Germline V CDR1 and CDR2: LNHNV, YYDKDF (reference sequence). The CDR3 is made up of 12 amino acids. V was cut by 3 bases and J by 6 bases, with 9 bases left in between.

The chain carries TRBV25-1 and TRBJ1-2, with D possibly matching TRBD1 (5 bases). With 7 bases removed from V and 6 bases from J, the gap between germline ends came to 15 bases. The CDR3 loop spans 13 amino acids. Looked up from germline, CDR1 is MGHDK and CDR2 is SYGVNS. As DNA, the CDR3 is TGTGCCAGCACCAAACGGGGCAGTCATGGCTACACCTTC. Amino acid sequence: CASTKRGSHGYTF.

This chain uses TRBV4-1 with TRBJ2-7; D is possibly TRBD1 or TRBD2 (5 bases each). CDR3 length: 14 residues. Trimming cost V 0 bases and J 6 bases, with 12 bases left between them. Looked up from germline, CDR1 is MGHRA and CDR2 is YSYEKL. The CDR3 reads CASSQDIAGTEQYF. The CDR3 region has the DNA TGCGCCAGCAGCCAAGATATTGCCGGGACCGAGCAGTACTTC.

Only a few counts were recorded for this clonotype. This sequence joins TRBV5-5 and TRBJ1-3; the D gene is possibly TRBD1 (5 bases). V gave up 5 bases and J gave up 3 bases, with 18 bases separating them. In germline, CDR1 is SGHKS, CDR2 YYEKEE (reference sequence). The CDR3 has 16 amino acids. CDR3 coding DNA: TGTGCCAGCAGGTATGGCGAGACAGTACGTGGAAACACCATATATTTT. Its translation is CASRYGETVRGNTIYF.

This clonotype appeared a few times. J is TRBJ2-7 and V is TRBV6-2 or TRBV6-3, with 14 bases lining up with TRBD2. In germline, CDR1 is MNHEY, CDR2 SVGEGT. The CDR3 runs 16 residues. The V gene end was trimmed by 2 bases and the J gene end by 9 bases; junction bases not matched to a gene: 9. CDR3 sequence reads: CASSYGTSGSTSGQYF. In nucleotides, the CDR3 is TGTGCCAGCAGTTACGGGACTAGCGGGAGTACGTCGGGGCAGTACTTC.

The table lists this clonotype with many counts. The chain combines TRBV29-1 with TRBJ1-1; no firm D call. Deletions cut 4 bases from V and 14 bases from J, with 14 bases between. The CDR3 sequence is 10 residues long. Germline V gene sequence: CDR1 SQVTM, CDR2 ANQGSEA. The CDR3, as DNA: TGCAGCGTTGCCGCAGGCCGGTTCTTCTTT. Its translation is CSVAAGRFFF.

CDR3 protein: CASSFNRGYEQYF. The CDR3 DNA reads as TGTGCCAGCAGTTTCAACAGGGGGTACGAGCAGTACTTC. V gene TRBV6-5 combines with J gene TRBJ2-7, with TRBD1 matching over 8 bases. CDR1 is MNHEY and CDR2 is SVGAGI in the germline V gene. V dropped 4 bases and J dropped 4; count of bases not matched to a gene: 3. The CDR3 extends over 13 amino acids.

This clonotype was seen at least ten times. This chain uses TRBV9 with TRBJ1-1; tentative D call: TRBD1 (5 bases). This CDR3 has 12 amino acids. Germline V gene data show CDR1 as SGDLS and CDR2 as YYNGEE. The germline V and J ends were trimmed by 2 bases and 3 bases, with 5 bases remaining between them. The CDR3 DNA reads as TGTGCCAGCAGCGTGGGGGACACTGAAGCTTTCTTT. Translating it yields CASSVGDTEAFF.